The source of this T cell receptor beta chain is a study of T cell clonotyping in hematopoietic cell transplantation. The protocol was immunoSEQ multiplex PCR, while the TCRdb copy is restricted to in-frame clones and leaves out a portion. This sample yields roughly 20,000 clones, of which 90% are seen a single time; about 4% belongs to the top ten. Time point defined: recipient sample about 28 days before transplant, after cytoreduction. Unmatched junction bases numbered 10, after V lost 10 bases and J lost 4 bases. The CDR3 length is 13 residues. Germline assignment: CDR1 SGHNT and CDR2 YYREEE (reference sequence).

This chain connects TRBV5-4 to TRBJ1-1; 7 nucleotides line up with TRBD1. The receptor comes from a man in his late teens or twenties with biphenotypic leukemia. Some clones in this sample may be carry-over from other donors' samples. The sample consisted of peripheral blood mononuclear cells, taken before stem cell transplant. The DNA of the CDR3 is TGTGCCGGCCAGGGGGAGAGCAGCACTGAAGCTTTCTTT. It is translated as CAGQGESSTEAFF.